The present T cell receptor (beta chain) was sequenced within a study of blood T cell repertoires in COVID-19. Across the study: COVID-19 samples, acute and convalescent, were from the United States, Italy and Spain. T cells, B-cell-depleted T cells, or PBMCs supplied cDNA or gDNA.

In the original analysis: By means of reference gene primer amplification, nucleated cell counts were estimated. Libraries were prepared by immunoSEQ multiplex PCR; TCRdb keeps only in-frame clonotypes and omits some of them. The V and J calls and the clone size are those of that table, but D and trimming were determined from the DNA. The sample holds 250,000 or so clones, 85% to 90% seen once. Germline V CDR1 and CDR2: SQVTM, ANQGSEA. This CDR3 spans 14 amino acids. With 4 bases removed from V and 0 bases from J, the gap between germline ends came to 10 bases. The TCR originated in a woman in her thirties or forties who had recovered from COVID-19. The chain employs TRBV29-1 and TRBJ2-1; the D gene is possibly TRBD2 (6 bases). The sequencing input was peripheral blood. In DNA, the CDR3 is TGCAGCGTTGCTCGGGGGAGCTCCTACAATGAGCAGTTCTTC. Translated: CSVARGSSYNEQFF.